The 21 T cell receptor beta chains listed next were all sequenced from one sample in a study of blood T cell repertoires in COVID-19. Sequencing used immunoSEQ multiplex PCR; TCRdb keeps in-frame clones, though not all of them. The sample records 85,000 to 95,000 clones, 87% being singletons. The source material was peripheral blood. The receptor set was obtained from a human donor with acute or convalescent COVID-19. The donor label of this sample is uncertain.

The chain uses TRBV12-3 or TRBV12-4 and TRBJ2-7, with D uncertain. CDR3 length equals 12 residues. The V end lost 1 base, the J end lost 3 bases, and 4 bases lay between the germline ends. The CDR3 protein is CASSLGSYEQYF. CDR3 DNA sequence: TGTGCCAGCAGTTTAGGGAGCTACGAGCAGTACTTC.

This chain uses TRBV19 with TRBJ2-7; D may be TRBD1 (6 bases). The germline V and J ends were trimmed by 4 bases and 1 base, with 17 bases remaining between them. Germline V lookup: CDR1 LNHDA, CDR2 SQIVND (reference sequence). The CDR3 totals 16 residues. CDR3 residues: CASSTLPGQRSYEQYF. The CDR3 nucleotides read TGTGCCAGTAGTACACTACCGGGACAAAGGTCCTACGAGCAGTACTTC.

The V gene is TRBV19, the J gene TRBJ2-3; D unresolved. V was trimmed by 7 bases and J by 2 bases, leaving 10 bases between them. CDR3 size: 13 residues. Germline V gives CDR1 LNHDA, CDR2 SQIVND (reference sequence). CDR3 sequence (DNA): TGTGCCAGTACTGGGCCAAACACAGATACGCAGTATTTT. The encoded protein is CASTGPNTDTQYF.

The gene calls are TRBV7-9 and TRBJ1-2, with D possibly TRBD1 on 5 matching bases. V gave up 1 base and J gave up 7 bases, with 13 bases separating them. The CDR3 runs 14 residues. Germline-derived CDR1 and CDR2 are SEHNR and FQNEAQ (reference sequence). The CDR3 spells CASSLEAGNSGYTF. The CDR3 region has the DNA TGTGCCAGCAGCTTAGAAGCAGGGAATAGTGGCTACACCTTC.

V is TRBV27 and J is TRBJ2-3, with D hard to call. The CDR3 sequence is 15 residues long. V lost 3 bases and J 4 bases, leaving 14 bases between the germline ends. Germline V lookup: CDR1 MNHEY, CDR2 SMNVEV (reference sequence). CDR3 protein: CASSLMPISPDTQYF. The CDR3 DNA reads as TGTGCCAGCAGTTTGATGCCTATATCGCCAGATACGCAGTATTTT.

The rearrangement uses TRBV6-5 and TRBJ2-3; TRBD2 is a possible D gene (6 bases). The CDR3 length is 15 residues. Germline V gives CDR1 MNHEY, CDR2 SVGAGI. The CDR3 is CAGGVSPSSTDTQYF. The CDR3 bases are TGTGCGGGAGGAGTCTCCCCATCTAGCACAGATACGCAGTATTTT.

The chain recombines TRBV30 with TRBJ2-3, with 7 bases that match TRBD2. CDR3 length equals 16 residues. J gave up 3 bases and V 2 bases, and 11 bases lay outside the gene matches. The germline gives CDR1 GTSNPN, CDR2 SVGIG (reference sequence). CDR3 sequence: CAWSPRGLVGTDTQYF. In DNA, the CDR3 is TGTGCCTGGAGTCCCAGAGGACTAGTTGGGACAGATACGCAGTATTTT.

The gene calls are TRBV28 and TRBJ1-3; D is uncertain. The CDR3 consists of 15 residues. Per germline, CDR1 MDHEN and CDR2 SYDVKM. V was pared by 0 bases and J by 2 bases, with 8 bases between. The CDR3 reads CASSLWRATGNTIYF. DNA of the CDR3: TGTGCCAGCAGTTTATGGAGGGCCACTGGAAACACCATATATTTT.

The chain combines TRBV6-1 with TRBJ2-3; maybe TRBD1 (6 bases). V was clipped by 3 bases and J by 5 bases, with 12 bases between them. The CDR3 has 14 amino acids. Germline CDR1 reads MNHNS; CDR2 reads SASEGT. Written as DNA, the CDR3 is TGTGCCAGCAGTGATCAGACAGGAGGAGATACGCAGTATTTT. Its translation: CASSDQTGGDTQYF.

The gene calls are TRBV30 and TRBJ1-5, with TRBD1 matching 7 bases. The germline V gene has CDR1 GTSNPN and CDR2 SVGIG (reference sequence). This CDR3 is 15 amino acids long. V shed 0 bases, J shed 2 bases, and the junction held 4 bases outside the gene matches. The CDR3 loop reads CAWSVRGQGNQPQHF. CDR3 bases: TGTGCCTGGAGTGTACGAGGACAGGGCAATCAGCCCCAGCATTTT.

The rearrangement joins TRBV6-5 to TRBJ2-1; D possibly corresponds to TRBD1 (6 bases). The length of the CDR3 is 15 residues. In germline, CDR1 is MNHEY, CDR2 SVGAGI. V was cut by 6 bases and J by 2 bases, with 14 bases left in between. For the CDR3, the DNA is TGTGCCAGCAGGGCTGACAGGCTGACCTACAATGAGCAGTTCTTC. It encodes CASRADRLTYNEQFF.

About this clone: The sample contains more than one DNA sequence encoding this CDR3. V gene TRBV7-8 combines with J gene TRBJ2-5; 7 nucleotides match TRBD1. Germline lookup yields CDR1 SGHVS and CDR2 FQNEAQ. There are 14 residues in the CDR3. Unmatched junction bases numbered 4, after V lost 5 bases and J lost 1 base. CDR3 in amino acids: CASSVGTVQETQYF. CDR3 nucleotides: TGTGCCAGCAGCGTAGGGACAGTCCAAGAGACCCAGTACTTC. The full variable domain, in which reference TRBV7-8 and TRBJ2-5 provide the parts outside the CDR3, is GAGVSQSPRYKVAKRGQDVALRCDPISGHVSLFWYQQALGQGPEFLTYFQNEAQLDKSGLPSDRFFAERPEGSVSTLKIQRTQQEDSAVYLCASSVGTVQETQYFGPGTRLLVL.

The chain employs TRBV24-1 and TRBJ2-3; 7 positions agree with TRBD1. In germline, CDR1 is KGHDR, CDR2 SFDVKD. J was trimmed by 2 bases and V by 9 bases; bases with no gene match: 16. This CDR3 spans 17 amino acids. CDR3 sequence reads: CATGSYTGVNFTDTQYF. The CDR3 DNA is TGTGCCACCGGCTCCTACACAGGGGTAAACTTCACAGATACGCAGTATTTT.

The V and J genes are TRBV7-3 and TRBJ2-7, with TRBD2 matching over 11 bases. Germline CDR1 and CDR2: SGHTA and FQGTGA. The CDR3 loop spans 14 amino acids. Losses at the gene ends were 3 bases for V and 6 bases for J; bases not matched to a gene: 4. In DNA form, the CDR3 reads TGTGCCAGCAGCTTGGGGACTAGCGGTTCCGAGCAGTACTTC. It specifies CASSLGTSGSEQYF.

This clone was seen a few times. V gene TRBV4-1 combines with J gene TRBJ1-6; D is perhaps TRBD1 (6 bases). CDR3 length: 16 residues. Trimming removed 0 bases from V and 7 bases from J, with 13 bases in between. CDR1 and CDR2 (germline): MGHRA, YSYEKL. This chain's CDR3 is CASSQDEGQINSPLHF. As DNA, the CDR3 is TGCGCCAGCAGCCAAGATGAGGGACAAATCAATTCACCCCTCCACTTT.

The chain carries TRBV30 and TRBJ1-2, with TRBD1 matching 7 bases. This CDR3 is 16 amino acids long. CDR1 and CDR2 (germline): GTSNPN, SVGIG (reference sequence). Unmatched junction bases numbered 21, after V lost 5 bases and J lost 9 bases. The chain's CDR3 is CAWVTGVGQGGRSYTF. Here the CDR3 DNA reads TGTGCCTGGGTTACAGGGGTAGGGCAGGGGGGAAGGAGCTACACCTTC.

The chain combines TRBV7-2 with TRBJ1-6, with 10 bases lining up with TRBD1. Germline CDR1 SGHTA, CDR2 FQGNSA. The junction had 9 bases not matched to a gene; V was cut back by 10 bases and J by 9 bases. The CDR3 runs 14 residues. CDR3: CATLRDRGVSPLHF. DNA of the CDR3: TGTGCCACCCTCCGGGACAGGGGTGTTTCACCCCTCCACTTT.

This clone was seen ten or more times. The chain combines TRBV5-5 with TRBJ1-1; 9 bases are a match to TRBD1. Unmatched junction bases numbered 8, after V lost 4 bases and J lost 1 base. The CDR3 has 16 amino acids. Germline CDR1 SGHKS, CDR2 YYEKEE (reference sequence). The CDR3 DNA follows: TGTGCCAGCAGCCCGGGGACAGGGCGCAGGAACACTGAAGCTTTCTTT. This encodes CASSPGTGRRNTEAFF.

CDR3 DNA sequence: TGTGCCAGCAGCTTAGGTGGACTAGCGGACCCCTACGAGCAGTACTTC. The encoded protein is CASSLGGLADPYEQYF. The V and J genes are TRBV7-8 and TRBJ2-7, with 10 bases matching TRBD2. J gave up 2 bases and V 1 base, and 5 bases lay outside the gene matches. The CDR3 consists of 16 residues. Germline CDR1 and CDR2: SGHVS and FQNEAQ.

This chain joins TRBV18 and TRBJ1-6; a weak D match, TRBD1 (5 bases). V was cut by 6 bases and J by 12 bases, with 15 bases left in between. CDR3 length: 13 amino acids. In germline, CDR1 is KGHSH, CDR2 LQKENI. The CDR3 coding sequence is TGTGCCAGCTCGGTCGACAGCGCTAAACCCCTCCACTTT. It yields the protein CASSVDSAKPLHF.

J is TRBJ2-2 and V is TRBV5-1, with D possibly matching TRBD1 (6 bases). The CDR3 has 15 residues. The ends were cut back, 0 bases at V and 1 base at J, with 7 bases in the middle. Germline CDR1 SGHRS, CDR2 YFSETQ. CDR3 sequence: CASSLGTVNTGELFF. CDR3 sequence (DNA): TGCGCCAGCAGCTTGGGGACAGTGAACACCGGGGAGCTGTTTTTT.